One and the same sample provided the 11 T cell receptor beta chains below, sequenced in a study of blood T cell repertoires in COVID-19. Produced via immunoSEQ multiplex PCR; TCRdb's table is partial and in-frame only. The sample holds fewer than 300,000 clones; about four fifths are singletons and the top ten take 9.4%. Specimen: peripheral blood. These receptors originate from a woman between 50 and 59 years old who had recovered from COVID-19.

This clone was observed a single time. CDR3 sequence (DNA): TGTGCCAGCAGTGAGATGGCAGGGTACACAGATACGCAGTATTTT. Protein product: CASSEMAGYTDTQYF. The V gene is TRBV2, the J gene TRBJ2-3; D possibly corresponds to TRBD1 (5 bases). Trimming left V 3 bases short and J 2 bases short, with 12 bases between. Per germline, CDR1 SNHLY and CDR2 FYNNEI. The length of the CDR3 is 15 residues.

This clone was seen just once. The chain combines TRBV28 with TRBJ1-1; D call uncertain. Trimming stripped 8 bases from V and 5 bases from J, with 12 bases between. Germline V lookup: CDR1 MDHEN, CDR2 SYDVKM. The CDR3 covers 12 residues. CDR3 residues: CASCPTRTEAFF. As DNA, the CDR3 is TGTGCCAGCTGCCCTACGAGGACTGAAGCTTTCTTT.

Written as DNA, the CDR3 is TGTGCCAGCATTCAGTCGCCAGGGATCACCGGGGAGCTGTTTTTT. Its protein product is CASIQSPGITGELFF. The chain links TRBV28 to TRBJ2-2; D might be TRBD1 (5 bases). V dropped 7 bases and J dropped 4 bases, with 16 bases sitting between them. Germline V gene lookup returns CDR1 MDHEN and CDR2 SYDVKM. The CDR3 covers 15 residues.

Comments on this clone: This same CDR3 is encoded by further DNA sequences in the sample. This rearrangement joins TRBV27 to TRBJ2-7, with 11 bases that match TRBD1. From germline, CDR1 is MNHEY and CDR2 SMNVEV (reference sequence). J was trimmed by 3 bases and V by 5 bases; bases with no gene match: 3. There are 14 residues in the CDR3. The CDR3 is CASSPGTGGYEQYF. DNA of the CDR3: TGTGCCAGCAGTCCCGGGACAGGGGGCTACGAGCAGTACTTC.

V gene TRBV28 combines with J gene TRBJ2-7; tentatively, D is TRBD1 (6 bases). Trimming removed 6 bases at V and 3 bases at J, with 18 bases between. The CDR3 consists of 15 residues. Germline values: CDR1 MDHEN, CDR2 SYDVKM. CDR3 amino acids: CASRPSGAGRYEQYF. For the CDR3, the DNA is TGTGCCAGCAGGCCCTCAGGGGCAGGGCGCTACGAGCAGTACTTC.

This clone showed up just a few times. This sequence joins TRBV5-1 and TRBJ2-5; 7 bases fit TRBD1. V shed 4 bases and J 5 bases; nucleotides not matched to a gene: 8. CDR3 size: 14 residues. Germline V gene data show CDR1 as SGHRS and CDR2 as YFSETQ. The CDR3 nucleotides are TGCGCCAGCAGCCCCGCCACAGGGGCGGAGACCCAGTACTTC. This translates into CASSPATGAETQYF.

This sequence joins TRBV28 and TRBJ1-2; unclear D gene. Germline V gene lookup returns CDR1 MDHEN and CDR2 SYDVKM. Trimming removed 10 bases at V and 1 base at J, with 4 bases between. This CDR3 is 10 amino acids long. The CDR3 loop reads CATINYGYTF. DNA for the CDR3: TGTGCCACCATTAACTATGGCTACACCTTC.

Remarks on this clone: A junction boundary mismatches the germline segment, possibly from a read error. The chain's CDR3 is CASSRLAGGPTEELFF. The CDR3 nucleotides are TGCGCCAGCAGCCGACTAGCGGGAGGCCCCACCGAGGAGCTGTTTTTT. This sequence joins TRBV4-3 and TRBJ2-2, with 13 bases fitting TRBD2. The CDR3 loop spans 16 amino acids. Germline-derived CDR1 and CDR2 are LGHNA and YSLEER.

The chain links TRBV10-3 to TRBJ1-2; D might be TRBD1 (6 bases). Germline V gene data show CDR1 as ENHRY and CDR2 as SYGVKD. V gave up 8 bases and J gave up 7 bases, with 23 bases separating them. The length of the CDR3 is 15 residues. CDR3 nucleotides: TGTGCCATCCGGTCCCACAGGGAAGAGCTGCCTGGCTACACCTTC. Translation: CAIRSHREELPGYTF.

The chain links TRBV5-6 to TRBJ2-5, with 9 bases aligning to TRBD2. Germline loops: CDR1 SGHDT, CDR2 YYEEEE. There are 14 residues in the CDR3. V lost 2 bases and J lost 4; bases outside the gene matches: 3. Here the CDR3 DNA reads TGTGCCAGCAGCTTAGGACTAGCGCGAGAGACCCAGTACTTC. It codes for CASSLGLARETQYF.

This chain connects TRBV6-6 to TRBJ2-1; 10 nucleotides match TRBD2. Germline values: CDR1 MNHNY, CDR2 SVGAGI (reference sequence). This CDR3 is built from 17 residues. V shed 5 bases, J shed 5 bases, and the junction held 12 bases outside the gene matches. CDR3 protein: CASSPQIAGGAHNEQFF. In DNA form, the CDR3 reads TGTGCCAGCAGTCCTCAAATAGCGGGAGGAGCCCACAATGAGCAGTTCTTC.